This TCR beta chain is drawn from a study of T cells in Graves' hyperthyroidism and ophthalmopathy. Lactation, pregnancy, other autoimmune disease or uncontrolled infection led to exclusion of patients. Amplified TCR beta CDR3 regions came from RNA transcripts. TCR CDR3 regions were first amplified by RT-PCR with HTBI primers. Using its own MiXCR run on the multiplex PCR reads, TCRdb lists one record per CDR3 protein. Among 450,000 to 550,000 distinct CDR3 sequences, approximately 25% were seen once, and the ten largest hold approximately 10%. CDR3 length: 15 amino acids. The V and J ends lost 3 bases and 7 bases, in that order; junction bases with no gene match: 10. Germline V gene lookup returns CDR1 SNHLY and CDR2 FYNNEI. The sample holds many counts of this clonotype.

The TCR sequence derives from a woman in her 30s with Graves' ophthalmopathy. The chain combines TRBV2 with TRBJ2-7, with 9 positions matching TRBD2. Input material: blood. The CDR3, as DNA: TGTGCCAGCAGTGATTCGCGGGGGGGCCTGAGAGAGCAGTACTTC. Amino acid sequence: CASSDSRGGLREQYF.